Listed below are T cell receptor beta chains from one sample, sequenced in a study of breast tumors, draining lymph nodes, adjacent tissues. Each CDR3 protein is one row after TCRdb ran MiXCR on the multiplex PCR reads. The table shows approximately 300,000 distinct CDR3 sequences, with under 35% occurring only once. The sequencing sample was made of axillary lymph node tissue. The receptors derive from a female donor with breast cancer. Some clones in this sample may be carry-over from other donors' samples. Each CDR3 is given with its conserved first and last residue. The D gene is left open where the match is weak. Clone size appears in some rows only: once, few, many, or a class for an expanded clone.

size: NA
D: NA
J: TRBJ2-3
V: TRBV14
DNA: TGTGCCAGCAGCCAAGGACAGGACACAGATACGCAGTATTTT
CDR3: CASSQGQDTDTQYF

size: many
D: NA
J: TRBJ2-7
V: TRBV7-3
DNA: TGTGCCAGCAGCTTCCTTACCTTTACCGAGCAGTACTTC
CDR3: CASSFLTFTEQYF

size: many
D: NA
J: TRBJ2-3
V: TRBV7-2
DNA: TGTGCCAGCAGCTCAAGCCGGGAGTGGGGCGGCACAGATACGCAGTATTTT
CDR3: CASSSSREWGGTDTQYF

size: many
D: NA
J: TRBJ1-4
V: TRBV20-1
DNA: TGCAGTGCATCCCATGAGGGAGGTGAAAAACTGTTTTTT
CDR3: CSASHEGGEKLFF

size: NA
D: NA
J: TRBJ2-2
V: TRBV15
DNA: TGTGCCACCAGCAGAACGGGTCCAAGGGCCGGGGAGCTGTTTTTT
CDR3: CATSRTGPRAGELFF

size: many
D: NA
J: TRBJ2-3
V: TRBV4-1
DNA: TGCGCCAGCAGGCCCCGACTGGCAGATACGCAGTATTTT
CDR3: CASRPRLADTQYF

size: many
D: TRBD1
J: TRBJ1-4
V: TRBV4-1
DNA: TGCGCCAGCAGCCTAGGGACAGGCAATGAAAAACTGTTTTTT
CDR3: CASSLGTGNEKLFF

size: many
D: NA
J: TRBJ1-5
V: TRBV15
DNA: TGTGCCACCAGCAGAGATCGCTCTGGGGGAAATCAGCCCCAGCATTTT
CDR3: CATSRDRSGGNQPQHF

size: few
D: NA
J: TRBJ2-1
V: TRBV6-1
DNA: TGTGCCAGCAGTGAAGACCCTATCAACAATGAGCAGTTCTTC
CDR3: CASSEDPINNEQFF

size: NA
D: NA
J: TRBJ2-3
V: TRBV20-1
DNA: TGCAGTGCTCCGAGAGGGGGGACAGATACGCAGTATTTT
CDR3: CSAPRGGTDTQYF

size: many
D: NA
J: TRBJ2-7
V: TRBV12-3/TRBV12-4
DNA: TGTGCCAGCAGCCCGATTCCGGGACCAGCAGGGTGGGAGCAGTACTTC
CDR3: CASSPIPGPAGWEQYF

size: many
D: TRBD2
J: TRBJ2-5
V: TRBV20-1
DNA: TGCAGTGCCCCCGAGACTAGCGGGAGGGCCTCTTTAGAGACCCAGTACTTC
CDR3: CSAPETSGRASLETQYF

size: NA
D: NA
J: TRBJ2-2
V: TRBV20-1
DNA: TGCAGTGCCTCGACAGGGGAGCTGTTTTTT
CDR3: CSASTGELFF

size: many
D: NA
J: TRBJ1-6
V: TRBV30
DNA: TGTGCCTGGAATCTCTGGGCCGCGGGCTCACCCCTCCACTTT
CDR3: CAWNLWAAGSPLHF

size: NA
D: NA
J: TRBJ2-4
V: TRBV6-1
DNA: TGTGCCAGCAGTGAAGCGCTAGGGGGAGGGGACATTCAGTACTTC
CDR3: CASSEALGGGDIQYF

size: many
D: NA
J: TRBJ2-1
V: TRBV11-2
DNA: TGTGCCAGCACCTCAGAATCCAATGAGCAGTTCTTC
CDR3: CASTSESNEQFF

size: NA
D: TRBD1
J: TRBJ1-5
V: TRBV7-2
DNA: TGTGCCAGCAGCCATAGGACAGGTCTAGATCCTCAGCCCCAGCATTTT
CDR3: CASSHRTGLDPQPQHF

size: NA
D: TRBD2
J: TRBJ2-1
V: TRBV6-4
DNA: TGTACCAGCAGTGAGACTGCGGGAGCTGAGCAGTTCTTC
CDR3: CTSSETAGAEQFF

size: NA
D: TRBD1
J: TRBJ2-5
V: TRBV5-1
DNA: TGCGCCAGCAGCTCCGGGACAGGTCTGGAGACCCAGTACTTC
CDR3: CASSSGTGLETQYF

size: NA
D: TRBD2
J: TRBJ2-7
V: TRBV12-5
DNA: TGTGCTAGTGGTTTGTACCCCACTAGCGGGAGACCAAACTACGAGCAGTACTTC
CDR3: CASGLYPTSGRPNYEQYF

size: NA
D: TRBD1
J: TRBJ2-3
V: TRBV30
DNA: TGTGCCTGGAGTGCGGGACAGAACACAGATACGCAGTATTTT
CDR3: CAWSAGQNTDTQYF

size: many
D: TRBD1
J: TRBJ1-5
V: TRBV7-8
DNA: TGTGCCAGCAGCTTACGACAGGGTACGGCGCAGCCCCAGCATTTT
CDR3: CASSLRQGTAQPQHF

size: many
D: TRBD2
J: TRBJ2-2
V: TRBV20-1
DNA: TGCAGTGCTGAGGCCGGGGCTGGACTAGTGGGCACCGGGGAGCTGTTTTTT
CDR3: CSAEAGAGLVGTGELFF

size: NA
D: TRBD2
J: TRBJ2-1
V: TRBV10-3
DNA: TGTGCCATCAGTGAAGGCGGGAGGTCCTACAATGAGCAGTTCTTC
CDR3: CAISEGGRSYNEQFF

size: few
D: NA
J: TRBJ1-3
V: TRBV5-5
DNA: TGTGCCAGCAGCTTGGGGGGCCCGCTCTCTGGAAACACCGTATATTTT
CDR3: CASSLGGPLSGNTVYF

size: NA
D: NA
J: TRBJ2-2
V: TRBV29-1
DNA: TGCAGCTTGAAGGAACAATCGGACACCGGGGAGCTGTTTTTT
CDR3: CSLKEQSDTGELFF

size: many
D: TRBD2
J: TRBJ2-1
V: TRBV20-1
DNA: TGCAGTGCTAGGCGTCTAGCGGGAACCAATGAGCAGTTCTTC
CDR3: CSARRLAGTNEQFF

size: many
D: TRBD1
J: TRBJ1-3
V: TRBV12-3/TRBV12-4
DNA: TGTGCCAGCAGTTTAGCGCATAGGGGGCCTGGAAACACCATATATTTT
CDR3: CASSLAHRGPGNTIYF

size: NA
D: TRBD1
J: TRBJ1-2
V: TRBV12-3/TRBV12-4
DNA: TGTGCCAGCAGTAGATTTTCCGGACAGGCGAATATACGAGGCTACACCTTC
CDR3: CASSRFSGQANIRGYTF

size: few
D: TRBD1
J: TRBJ1-2
V: TRBV20-1
DNA: TGCAGTGCTAAATATGGGACAGGGGGTACTTGCGGCTACACCTTC
CDR3: CSAKYGTGGTCGYTF

size: many
D: NA
J: TRBJ1-3
V: TRBV10-3
DNA: TGTGCTTCCCGACAGGACTCTGGAAACACCATATATTTT
CDR3: CASRQDSGNTIYF

size: many
D: TRBD2
J: TRBJ2-3
V: TRBV20-1
DNA: TGCAGTGCTAGCGAGGGGAGGGGACGCACAGATACGCAGTATTTT
CDR3: CSASEGRGRTDTQYF

size: NA
D: NA
J: TRBJ2-1
V: TRBV7-2
DNA: NA
CDR3: CASSFYICSVHLSGGGYNEQFF

size: many
D: NA
J: TRBJ2-5
V: TRBV9
DNA: TGTGCCAGCAGCGTAGGGAGGGGATTGACAGAGACCCAGTACTTC
CDR3: CASSVGRGLTETQYF

size: NA
D: NA
J: TRBJ1-3
V: TRBV29-1
DNA: TGCAGCTCCCCAAACTACAGGGAAATTTCTGGAAACACCATATATTTT
CDR3: CSSPNYREISGNTIYF

size: NA
D: NA
J: TRBJ2-7
V: TRBV27
DNA: TGTGCCAGCAGTTTAAAGAGGGTGCTCCCTTCCTACGAGCAGTACTTC
CDR3: CASSLKRVLPSYEQYF

size: many
D: TRBD2
J: TRBJ2-1
V: TRBV19
DNA: TGTGCCAGTATAGGGACTAGCGGGACTCGGGACAATGAGCAGTTCTTC
CDR3: CASIGTSGTRDNEQFF

size: NA
D: NA
J: TRBJ2-1
V: TRBV6-6
DNA: TGTGCCAGCAAGGGCAGGGCCTACGAGCAGTTCTTC
CDR3: CASKGRAYEQFF

size: many
D: NA
J: TRBJ2-3
V: TRBV20-1
DNA: TGCAGTGCGGGGGACTCCCAATTACCCACAGATACGCAGTATTTT
CDR3: CSAGDSQLPTDTQYF

size: NA
D: NA
J: TRBJ2-3
V: TRBV10-3
DNA: TGTGCCAGCAGTGAAGCTGGGATAGCGGTTTCTAGCACAGATACGCAGTATTTT
CDR3: CASSEAGIAVSSTDTQYF

size: many
D: TRBD2
J: TRBJ2-7
V: TRBV29-1
DNA: TGCAGCGTTGGGGACAGGGGACTAGCGGGTTCCTACGAGCAGTACTTC
CDR3: CSVGDRGLAGSYEQYF

size: many
D: NA
J: TRBJ2-6
V: TRBV7-9
DNA: TGTGCCAGCAGCATTAAAGGGCGGGACCGCTCTGGGGCCAACGTCCTGACTTTC
CDR3: CASSIKGRDRSGANVLTF

size: NA
D: TRBD1
J: TRBJ2-7
V: TRBV6-6
DNA: TGTGCCAGCAGAGAGGACAGGGGCCACGAGCAGTACTTC
CDR3: CASREDRGHEQYF

size: many
D: NA
J: TRBJ2-5
V: TRBV19
DNA: TGTGCCAGTAGAGAGGGTGGGAAAGAGACCCAGTACTTC
CDR3: CASREGGKETQYF

size: NA
D: NA
J: TRBJ2-5
V: TRBV20-1
DNA: TGCAGTGCTCCCCCCCGACTAGATAGCTCCCAAGAGTCCCAGTACTTC
CDR3: CSAPPRLDSSQESQYF

size: NA
D: TRBD2
J: TRBJ2-1
V: TRBV7-6
DNA: TGTGCCAGCAGTGCTCCTCTAGCGGGAGGGCTTTACTCCTACAATGAGCAGTTCTTC
CDR3: CASSAPLAGGLYSYNEQFF

size: many
D: NA
J: TRBJ1-5
V: TRBV6-6
DNA: TGTGCCAGCAGGGAGACCGGGAGCAATCAGCCCCAGCATTTT
CDR3: CASRETGSNQPQHF

size: few
D: NA
J: TRBJ1-5
V: TRBV27
DNA: TGTGCCAGCAGTTTATCGGAGAGGCAGCCCCAGCATTTT
CDR3: CASSLSERQPQHF

size: NA
D: TRBD1
J: TRBJ1-2
V: TRBV27
DNA: TGTGTCAGCAAGCAGGGGGGACGATATGGCTACACCTTC
CDR3: CVSKQGGRYGYTF

size: NA
D: NA
J: TRBJ2-7
V: TRBV20-1
DNA: TGCAGTGCTAGAGATCTCATGAGCGCTTACGAGCAGTACTTC
CDR3: CSARDLMSAYEQYF

size: many
D: TRBD2
J: TRBJ2-5
V: TRBV11-3
DNA: TGTGCCAGCAGCCCTGCCGGGACTAGCCAAGAGACCCAGTACTTC
CDR3: CASSPAGTSQETQYF

size: many
D: TRBD1
J: TRBJ2-5
V: TRBV12-3/TRBV12-4
DNA: TGTGCCAGCAACAGGGGACAGGGTGGGAGTCAGCCCCAAGAGACCCAGTACTTC
CDR3: CASNRGQGGSQPQETQYF

size: NA
D: NA
J: TRBJ2-4
V: TRBV11-2
DNA: TGTACCAGCAGCTTAGCCCAAAACATTCAGTACTTC
CDR3: CTSSLAQNIQYF

size: many
D: TRBD1
J: TRBJ1-2
V: TRBV20-1
DNA: TGCAGTGCTAGAGTGGACAGGTCTGGCTACACCTTC
CDR3: CSARVDRSGYTF